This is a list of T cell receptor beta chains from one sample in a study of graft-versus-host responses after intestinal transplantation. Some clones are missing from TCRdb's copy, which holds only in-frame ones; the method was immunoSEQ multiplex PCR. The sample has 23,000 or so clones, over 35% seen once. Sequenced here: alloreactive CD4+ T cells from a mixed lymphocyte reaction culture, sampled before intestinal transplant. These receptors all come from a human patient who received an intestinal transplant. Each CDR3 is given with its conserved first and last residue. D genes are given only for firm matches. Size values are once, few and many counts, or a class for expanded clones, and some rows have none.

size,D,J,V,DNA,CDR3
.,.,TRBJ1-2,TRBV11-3,TGTGCCAGCAGCCCCGCCCGGGGAATTTACTATGGCTACACCTTC,CASSPARGIYYGYTF
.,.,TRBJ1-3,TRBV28,TGTGCCAGCAGTTCGCCCAGTGTAGGAAACACCATATATTTT,CASSSPSVGNTIYF
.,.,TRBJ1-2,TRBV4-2,TGTGCCAGCAGCCAAGTGGGGCAGGGATATTACTATGGCTACACCTTC,CASSQVGQGYYYGYTF
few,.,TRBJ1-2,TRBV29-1,TGCAGCGCTTCTCAGGGCTACGGCTACACCTTC,CSASQGYGYTF
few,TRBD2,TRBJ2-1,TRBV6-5,TGTGCCAGCAGTATTAGCGGGGGGGCCCTGAATGAGCAGTTCTTC,CASSISGGALNEQFF
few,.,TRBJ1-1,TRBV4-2,TGTGCCAGCAGCCAAGATCCCACCCGGACAATTAACACTGAAGCTTTCTTT,CASSQDPTRTINTEAFF
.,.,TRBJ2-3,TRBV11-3,TGTGCCAGCAGCTTGCGCGGGGCCCAATACACGCAGTATTTT,CASSLRGAQYTQYF
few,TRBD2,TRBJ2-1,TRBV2,TGTGCCAGCAGTGTCCTAGCGGGGAGCCACAATGAGCAGTTCTTC,CASSVLAGSHNEQFF
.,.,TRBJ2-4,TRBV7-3,TGTGCCAGCAGCTTAGGGGGGGCCAAAAACATTCAGTACTTC,CASSLGGAKNIQYF
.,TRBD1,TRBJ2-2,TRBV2,TGTGCCAGCAGTCCGGACAGGGGGAACACCGGGGAGCTGTTTTTT,CASSPDRGNTGELFF
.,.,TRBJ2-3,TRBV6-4,TGTGCCAGCAGTGAAGGTGGGAGACGCACAGATACGCAGTATTTT,CASSEGGRRTDTQYF
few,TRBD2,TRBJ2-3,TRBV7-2,TGTGCCAGCAGCCGCATAGCGGGGGGGCTGTATTTT,CASSRIAGGLYF
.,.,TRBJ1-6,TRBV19,.,CASTSAGVTNSPLHF
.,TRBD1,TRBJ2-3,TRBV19,TGTGCCAGTAGTATCCGGGACAGGGGGCCAGATACGCAGTATTTT,CASSIRDRGPDTQYF
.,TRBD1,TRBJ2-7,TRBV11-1,TGTGCCAGCAGCCCAAAACAGGGGGTACCCTACGAGCAGTACTTC,CASSPKQGVPYEQYF
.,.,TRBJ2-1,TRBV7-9,TGTGCCAGCAGCTTAGCGTACAGTTTGAACAATGAGCAGTTCTTC,CASSLAYSLNNEQFF
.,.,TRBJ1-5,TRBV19,TGTGCCAGTAGATCGAGCAATCAGCCCCAGCATTTT,CASRSSNQPQHF
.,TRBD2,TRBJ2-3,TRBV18,TGTGCCAGCTCACCACAGTCGACTAGCAGAACAGATACGCAGTATTTT,CASSPQSTSRTDTQYF
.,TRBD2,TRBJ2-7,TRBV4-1,TGCGCCAGCAGCCAAGGACTAGCGGGAGGTACCAACTTGTTCGAGCAGTACTTC,CASSQGLAGGTNLFEQYF
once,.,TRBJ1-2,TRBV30,TGTGCCTGGAGTCGAAGAGGCGGCTACACCTTC,CAWSRRGGYTF
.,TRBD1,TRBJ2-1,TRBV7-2,TGTGCCAGCAGCTTAGTCCCGGACAGGGTTATAGATGAGCAGTTCTTC,CASSLVPDRVIDEQFF
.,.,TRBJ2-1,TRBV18,TGTGCCAGCTCCGGGGCCGCGGGACGATACTACAATGAGCAGTTCTTC,CASSGAAGRYYNEQFF
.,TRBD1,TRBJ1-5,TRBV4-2,TGTGCCAGCAGCCAAGACGGGGACAGGAGCCAGCCCCAGCATTTT,CASSQDGDRSQPQHF
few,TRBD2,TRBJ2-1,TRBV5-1,TGCGCCAGCAGCTTATTAACTAGCGGGCTTTACAATGAGCAGTTCTTC,CASSLLTSGLYNEQFF
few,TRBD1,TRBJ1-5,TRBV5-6,TGTGCCAGCAGCGAGGGGGGACCGGGACAGGGTCAGCCCCAGCATTTT,CASSEGGPGQGQPQHF
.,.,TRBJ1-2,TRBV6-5,TGTGCCAGCAGTTACGACAGTCGATCCTATGGCTACACCTTC,CASSYDSRSYGYTF
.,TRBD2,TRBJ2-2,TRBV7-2,TGTGCCAGCAGCTCCCGGGTAGGGAGGGCCGGCACCGGGGAGCTGTTTTTT,CASSSRVGRAGTGELFF
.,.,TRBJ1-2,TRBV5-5,TGTGCCAGCAGCACCACAAGCTATGGCTACACCTTC,CASSTTSYGYTF
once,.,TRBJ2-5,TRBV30,TGTGCCTGGAGTCTTCACGGACTACGGCCAGGAACCCAGTACTTC,CAWSLHGLRPGTQYF
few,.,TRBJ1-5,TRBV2,TGTGCCAGCAGTGGAGGGAATCAGCCCCAGCATTTT,CASSGGNQPQHF
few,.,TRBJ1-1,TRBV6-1,TGTGCCAGCAGTGTATTACTATCTGAGGCTGAAGCTTTCTTT,CASSVLLSEAEAFF
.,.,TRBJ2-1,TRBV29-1,TGCAGCGTTGCGGGCAATGAGCAGTTCTTC,CSVAGNEQFF
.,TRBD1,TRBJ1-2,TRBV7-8,TGTGCCAGCAGCCCCCAGGGGGCCTATGGCTACACCTTC,CASSPQGAYGYTF
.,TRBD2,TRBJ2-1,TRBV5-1,TGCGCCAGCAGCTTGGTATCTAGCGGAGACAATGAGCAGTTCTTC,CASSLVSSGDNEQFF
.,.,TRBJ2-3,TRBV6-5,TGTGCCAGCACCAGGGCTCCATGGAAGACAGATACGCAGTATTTT,CASTRAPWKTDTQYF
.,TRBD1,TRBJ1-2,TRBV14,TGTGCCAGCAGCCCGACAGGGTTTGGCTACACCTTC,CASSPTGFGYTF
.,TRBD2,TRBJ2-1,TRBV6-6,TGTGCCAGCAGTCGAAAAAGCGGGGCTTCCTACAATGAGCAGTTCTTC,CASSRKSGASYNEQFF
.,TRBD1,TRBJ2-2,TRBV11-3,TGTGCCAGCAGTACAGGGGGCGCCGACACCGGGGAGCTGTTTTTT,CASSTGGADTGELFF